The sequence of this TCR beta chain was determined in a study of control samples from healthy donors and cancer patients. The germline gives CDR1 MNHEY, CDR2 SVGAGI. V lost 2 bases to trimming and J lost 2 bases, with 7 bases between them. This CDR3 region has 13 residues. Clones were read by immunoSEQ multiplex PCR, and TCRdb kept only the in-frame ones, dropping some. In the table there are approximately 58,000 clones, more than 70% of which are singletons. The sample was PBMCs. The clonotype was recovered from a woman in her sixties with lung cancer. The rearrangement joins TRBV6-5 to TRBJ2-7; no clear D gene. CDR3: CASSYRAAYEQYF. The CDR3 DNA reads TGTGCCAGCAGTTACAGGGCGGCCTACGAGCAGTACTTC.